This T cell receptor (beta chain) is from a study of OX40 agonist ivuxolimab in advanced cancers. Study overall: With ivuxolimab, an agonistic anti-OX40 (CD134) antibody, patients were treated. Enrollees could have had prior anti-PD-1, anti-PD-L1 or anti-CTLA-4 therapy, which more than 30% had received.

The method was immunoSEQ multiplex PCR; TCRdb's version includes in-frame clones alone and lacks a portion of them. The sample lists tens of thousands of clones; about 90% were seen once. This CDR3 has 15 amino acids. Germline loops: CDR1 SGHRS, CDR2 YFSETQ. V lost 0 bases and J 4 bases, leaving 8 bases between the germline ends. The sequenced sample was CD4+ or CD8+ T cells sorted from blood, obtained in a trial of the OX40 agonist ivuxolimab. This chain joins TRBV5-1 and TRBJ1-6; D is perhaps TRBD1 (6 bases). The TCR comes from an adult with an advanced solid tumor such as melanoma, head and neck, liver or kidney cancer. CDR3 loop: CASSLGTAYNSPLHF. DNA of the CDR3: TGCGCCAGCAGCTTGGGGACAGCTTATAATTCACCCCTCCACTTT. The entire variable domain, with the rest obtained from reference TRBV5-1 and TRBJ1-6, is as follows: KAGVTQTPRYLIKTRGQQVTLSCSPISGHRSVSWYQQTPGQGLQFLFEYFSETQRNKGNFPGRFSGRQFSNSRSEMNVSTLELGDSALYLCASSLGTAYNSPLHFGNGTRLTVT.